This TCR beta chain derives from a study of vaccination and CD4 T cells after COVID-19. Across the whole study: Post-diagnosis, post-COVID samples were collected after a median roughly 100 days, ranging 35 to 161. General study findings and limits: Nearly all convalescent vaccine-specific clones, 304 of 307, recognized only SARS-CoV-2 spike. Among those convalescent, a median approximately 83% of reactive clones emerged solely post-vaccination.

Once obtained from cultured CD4+ T cells, the DNA was sequenced using the Oncomine TCR Beta short-read assay. TCRdb called the PCR reads again in MiXCR, with one record for every CDR3 protein. The sample has more than 6,500 distinct CDR3 sequences, approximately 69% seen once. Treatment given: approximately 9-day PBMC culture with coronavirus spike peptide pools or control peptides (ViraFEST assay). Antigen-specific T cells were expanded with peptide pools by ViraFEST, and TCRs were then sequenced. V lost 1 base to trimming and J lost 3 bases; unmatched junction nucleotides: 4. Germline CDR1 is SGHNT and CDR2 is YYREEE (reference sequence). The CDR3 length is 15 residues. Note on this clonotype: Its target is unknown.

This receptor was obtained from a human donor who had recovered from COVID-19. Sequencing input: CD4+ T cells from blood, cultured in vitro. This chain links TRBV5-4 with TRBJ2-1; 7 bases agree with TRBD2. DNA for the CDR3: TGTGCCAGCAGCTTGTGGGAGGGGAACTACAATGAGCAGTTCTTC. Translation: CASSLWEGNYNEQFF.